This paragraph reports one T cell receptor beta chain. Its antigen is unknown. Profiled with immunoSEQ multiplex PCR; TCRdb holds only in-frame clones, not every one. The sample contains about 20,000 clones, 65% to 85% of which appear only once. Per germline, CDR1 SEHNR and CDR2 FQNEAQ (reference sequence). Trimming left V 3 bases short and J 6 bases short, with 15 bases between. CDR3 length: 14 amino acids. The data belong to a study of EBV T-cell therapy then PD-1 blockade in nasopharyngeal carcinoma. The treatment is: AdE1-LMPpoly-expanded autologous EBV-specific T-cell therapy followed by anti-PD-1 nivolumab.

Sequences were derived from CD8+ T cells from blood, sampled at day -245 from a patient whose treatment included autologous EBV-specific T cells and nivolumab. This receptor was taken from a man aged 35-49 years with nasopharyngeal carcinoma. The rearrangement joins TRBV7-9 to TRBJ2-7; a possible D gene is TRBD2 (6 bases). The CDR3 DNA follows: TGTGCCAGCAGCTTTAGGGGAGGCCTCGGCGAGCAGTACTTC. This codes for CASSFRGGLGEQYF.